This TCR beta chain was captured by sequencing in a study of blood T cell repertoires in COVID-19. Background on the study: The samples span acute and convalescent COVID-19 from the United States, Italy and Spain.

In the study's own analysis: Nucleated cell counts were estimated from reference gene primer amplification. Clones were read by immunoSEQ multiplex PCR, and TCRdb kept only the in-frame ones, dropping some. V and J calls and clone size are given by that table; D and trimming were obtained from the DNA. The table has about 240,000 clones, roughly 83% seen once. CDR1 and CDR2 from the germline V gene are SGDLS and YYNGEE. V was pared by 4 bases and J by 6 bases, with 5 bases of the junction left unmatched. The CDR3 loop spans 15 amino acids. This receptor was taken from a woman of 80 years or more with acute or convalescent COVID-19. The chain couples TRBV9 to TRBJ1-3, with TRBD1 identical over 12 bases. Sequences were obtained from peripheral blood. This chain's CDR3 is CASSPGTGGVNTIYF. DNA for the CDR3: TGTGCCAGCAGCCCCGGGACAGGGGGCGTAAACACCATATATTTT. Based on the CDR3 plus reference TRBV9 and TRBJ1-3, the full variable domain is DSGVTQTPKHLITATGQRVTLRCSPRSGDLSVYWYQQSLDQGLQFLIQYYNGEERAKGNILERFSAQQFPDLHSELNLSSLELGDSALYFCASSPGTGGVNTIYFGEGSWLTVV.